These 32 T cell receptor beta chains came from one sample sequenced in a study of identical twins. Each CDR3 protein gets one entry after TCRdb re-called the 5' RACE reads with MiXCR. The table includes approximately 530,000 distinct CDR3 sequences, around 20% detected once. A further study also used this sample, focusing on yellow fever vaccine responses in identical twins.

Source material: CD4+ T cells sorted from blood. The receptors here all came from a woman aged 18-35 years in good health.

This clonotype has more than one count but fewer than ten. The gene calls are TRBV6-1 and TRBJ2-7; 9 bases map to TRBD1. Germline values: CDR1 MNHNS, CDR2 SASEGT. This CDR3 is 15 amino acids long. The J segment lost 5 bases and the V segment lost 8 bases, leaving 13 bases of the junction unmatched. This CDR3 reads CASGKTGTGPHEQYV. As DNA, the CDR3 is TGTGCCAGCGGAAAGACCGGGACAGGGCCCCACGAGCAGTACGTC.

The rearrangement joins TRBV29-1 to TRBJ1-5; 8 bases agree with TRBD1. V was pared by 7 bases and J by 6 bases, with 11 bases of the junction left unmatched. From germline, CDR1 is SQVTM and CDR2 ANQGSEA. The CDR3 runs 14 residues. This CDR3 reads CSASGQGEGQPQHF. The CDR3 region has the DNA TGCAGCGCCAGTGGACAGGGCGAAGGTCAGCCCCAGCATTTT.

V gene TRBV7-9 combines with J gene TRBJ1-1; D is possibly TRBD1 (5 bases). The germline CDR1 and CDR2 sequences are SEHNR and FQNEAQ (reference sequence). The germline V and J ends were trimmed by 3 bases and 8 bases, with 19 bases remaining between them. CDR3 length: 15 residues. The CDR3 protein is CASSFPGSRSSEAFF. The CDR3 DNA reads TGTGCCAGCAGCTTCCCAGGGTCTCGCTCGTCGGAAGCTTTCTTT. Full variable domain (rest looked up from reference TRBV7-9 and TRBJ1-1): DTGVSQNPRHKITKRGQNVTFRCDPISEHNRLYWYRQTLGQGPEFLTYFQNEAQLEKSRLLSDRFSAERPKGSFSTLEIQRTEQGDSAMYLCASSFPGSRSSEAFFGQGTRLTVV.

The chain recombines TRBV9 with TRBJ2-2; D is undetermined. Germline lookup yields CDR1 SGDLS and CDR2 YYNGEE. The V gene lost 10 bases and the J gene lost 4 bases, with 11 bases spanning the gap. The CDR3 loop spans 12 amino acids. In DNA form, the CDR3 reads TGTGCCCTCAATCAGGCCACCGGGGAGCTGTTTTTT. As protein: CALNQATGELFF.

This clonotype has a handful of counts. The V call is TRBV3-1, the J call TRBJ2-1; D assignment may be TRBD1 or TRBD2 (6 bases each). The CDR3 spans 16 residues. Trimming took 8 bases from V and 2 from J, leaving 19 bases between them. The germline gives CDR1 LGHDT, CDR2 YNNKEL (reference sequence). The DNA of the CDR3 is TGTGCCAGCGGCGGGCGGAGGGACACCACCTACAATGAGCAGTTCTTC. Protein: CASGGRRDTTYNEQFF.

The chain joins TRBV5-5 to TRBJ2-5; a weak D match, TRBD2 (6 bases). The germline V gene has CDR1 SGHKS and CDR2 YYEKEE (reference sequence). The CDR3 runs 13 residues. V was shortened by 9 bases and J by 2 bases, with 14 bases between the two germline ends. The CDR3 DNA is TGTGCCAACCACGGGGGTGAGCAAGAGACCCAGTACTTC. Its protein is CANHGGEQETQYF.

This clonotype was detected a few times. The chain joins TRBV12-3 or TRBV12-4 to TRBJ1-1; D is uncertain. The CDR3 is 13 residues long. Trimming removed 1 base from V and 5 bases from J, with 8 bases in between. The CDR3 sequence: CASSLEGWTEAFF. In DNA, the CDR3 is TGTGCCAGCAGTTTAGAAGGTTGGACTGAAGCTTTCTTT.

This clonotype came up a few times. CDR3 in DNA: TGCGCCAGCAGCTTGGCACTAGCTTCCGATACGCAGTATTTT. It specifies CASSLALASDTQYF. V is TRBV5-1 and J is TRBJ2-3, with D possibly TRBD2 on 6 matching bases. The CDR3 consists of 14 residues. CDR1 and CDR2 from the germline V gene are SGHRS and YFSETQ. V was pared by 0 bases and J by 6 bases, with 11 bases between.

The gene calls are TRBV2 and TRBJ2-5; tentatively, D is TRBD1 (6 bases). The germline V gene encodes CDR1 SNHLY and CDR2 FYNNEI. Trimming shortened V by 4 bases and J by 5 bases, and 11 bases separated the two germline ends. CDR3 size: 13 residues. The CDR3 bases are TGTGCCAGCAGTGTTGTGGGGGCTGAGACCCAGTACTTC. It specifies CASSVVGAETQYF. Together with reference TRBV2 and TRBJ2-5, the CDR3 gives the full variable domain: EPEVTQTPSHQVTQMGQEVILRCVPISNHLYFYWYRQILGQKVEFLVSFYNNEISEKSEIFDDQFSVERPDGSNFTLKIRSTKLEDSAMYFCASSVVGAETQYFGPGTRLLVL.

The chain joins TRBV3-1 to TRBJ2-3, with a possible D match to TRBD1 (6 bases). Germline assignment: CDR1 LGHDT and CDR2 YNNKEL (reference sequence). V was trimmed by 3 bases and J by 4 bases, leaving 23 bases between them. CDR3 size: 18 residues. CDR3 residues: CASSQGFLAVEGADTQYF. The DNA of the CDR3 is TGTGCCAGCAGCCAGGGTTTTCTTGCGGTCGAGGGGGCAGATACGCAGTATTTT.

The chain has TRBV27 and TRBJ2-1; 8 positions match TRBD2. J gave up 7 bases and V 5 bases, and 7 bases lay outside the gene matches. CDR1 is MNHEY and CDR2 is SMNVEV in the germline V gene (reference sequence). This CDR3 has 14 amino acids. CDR3 sequence (DNA): TGTGCCAGCAGTCCCGGGAGGGCCGGGAATGAGCAGTTCTTC. As protein: CASSPGRAGNEQFF.

The genes are TRBV5-1 and TRBJ2-1; possibly TRBD1 for D (6 bases). The CDR3 consists of 16 residues. V gave up 3 bases and J gave up 4 bases, with 17 bases separating them. Germline V gene sequence: CDR1 SGHRS, CDR2 YFSETQ. The CDR3 nucleotides read TGCGCCAGCAGCTCGGGACATTTCTCTTCATACAATGAGCAGTTCTTC. The encoded protein is CASSSGHFSSYNEQFF.

This clonotype was observed a few times. The V and J genes are TRBV5-1 and TRBJ2-5; no reliable D call. V dropped 1 base and J dropped 5 bases, with 15 bases sitting between them. This CDR3 spans 15 amino acids. Germline V CDR1 and CDR2: SGHRS, YFSETQ. CDR3: CASSLTVGYTETQYF. DNA for the CDR3: TGCGCCAGCAGCTTGACAGTCGGCTACACGGAGACCCAGTACTTC.

The V and J genes are TRBV11-2 and TRBJ2-7; the D is unclear. The CDR3 loop spans 14 amino acids. The germline CDR1 and CDR2 sequences are SGHAT and FQNNGV. Trimming pared 1 base from V and 3 bases from J, leaving 10 bases between. In DNA form, the CDR3 reads TGTGCCAGCAGCTTAGGCCGAGCTTACTACGAGCAGTACTTC. Translated, it gives CASSLGRAYYEQYF.

The chain carries TRBV20-1 and TRBJ2-5, with 11 nucleotides matching TRBD2. The CDR3 contains 15 residues. V shed 3 bases and J 5 bases; nucleotides not matched to a gene: 8. Germline V gene data show CDR1 as DFQATT and CDR2 as SNEGSKA (reference sequence). The CDR3 bases are TGCAGTGCTAGGTTACTAGCGGGGGATAGGGAGACCCAGTACTTC. Translation: CSARLLAGDRETQYF.

Only a few counts were recorded for this clonotype. V is TRBV5-1 and J is TRBJ2-1; D remains ambiguous. Trimming left V 0 bases short and J 10 bases short, with 11 bases between. The CDR3 is 13 amino acids. CDR1 SGHRS and CDR2 YFSETQ come from the germline V gene. The CDR3 loop is CASSLAGAPEQFF. CDR3 nucleotide sequence: TGCGCCAGCAGCTTGGCCGGTGCCCCGGAGCAGTTCTTC.

This clonotype was counted only a few times. CDR3 protein: CASSRGLAGDNEQFF. The CDR3 region has the DNA TGTGCCAGCAGTAGGGGACTAGCGGGAGACAATGAGCAGTTCTTC. The rearrangement joins TRBV12-3 or TRBV12-4 to TRBJ2-1; 14 bases agree with TRBD2. The CDR3 is made up of 15 amino acids. J lost 5 bases, V lost 5 bases, and 2 bases had no gene match.

In its sample, this clonotype was seen many times. The chain carries TRBV11-1 and TRBJ2-7; D is uncertain. CDR1 SGHAT and CDR2 FQDESV come from the germline V gene (reference sequence). CDR3 size: 11 residues. Trimming shortened V by 2 bases and J by 5 bases, and 4 bases separated the two germline ends. Written as DNA, the CDR3 is TGTGCCAGCAGCTTAAGGGACGAGCAGTACTTC. It yields the protein CASSLRDEQYF.

This chain's CDR3 is CASSRDRGLEETQYF. The DNA for the CDR3 is TGTGCCAGCAGCAGGGACAGGGGACTCGAAGAGACCCAGTACTTC. The V call is TRBV11-3, the J call TRBJ2-5; 10 nucleotides match TRBD1. V trimming: 5 bases; J trimming: 3 bases; junction bases outside the gene matches: 6. The CDR3 is 15 residues long. Germline values: CDR1 SGHNT, CDR2 YENEEA.

This rearrangement joins TRBV6-1 to TRBJ2-7; D not certain. V was pared by 6 bases and J by 2 bases, with 14 bases between. This CDR3 region has 14 residues. The germline V gene encodes CDR1 MNHNS and CDR2 SASEGT. The CDR3 protein is CASSKVPGPYEQYF. Written as DNA, the CDR3 is TGTGCCAGCAGCAAAGTCCCGGGCCCCTACGAGCAGTACTTC.

This sequence joins TRBV5-6 and TRBJ1-2; 7 positions match TRBD1. The CDR3 has 18 residues. Trimming took 2 bases from V and 6 from J; bases not matched to a gene: 19. CDR1 SGHDT and CDR2 YYEEEE come from the germline V gene. CDR3 sequence: CASSLQMPQGFFRHGYTF. Here the CDR3 DNA reads TGTGCCAGCAGCTTACAGATGCCACAGGGGTTTTTTCGTCATGGCTACACCTTC.

This clonotype came up a few times. The genes are TRBV10-3 and TRBJ2-7; 14 positions agree with TRBD2. The trim removed 4 bases at V and 5 bases at J, leaving 1 base unmatched. Per germline, CDR1 ENHRY and CDR2 SYGVKD. The CDR3 is 14 residues long. The CDR3 bases are TGTGCCATCAGTGGGACTAGCGGGAGGAACGAGCAGTACTTC. This gives the protein CAISGTSGRNEQYF.

This clonotype occurred many times. The chain is built from TRBV7-9 and TRBJ1-4; D unclear. CDR1 and CDR2 (germline): SEHNR, FQNEAQ (reference sequence). V was clipped by 5 bases and J by 1 base, with 17 bases between them. CDR3 length equals 17 residues. CDR3 sequence reads: CASSLGSALGTNEKLFF. DNA for the CDR3: TGTGCCAGCAGCCTAGGGTCTGCCTTAGGAACTAATGAAAAACTGTTTTTT.

This chain uses TRBV6-5 with TRBJ2-3; 7 bases align to TRBD2. Germline V gives CDR1 MNHEY, CDR2 SVGAGI. V was clipped by 2 bases and J by 2 bases; unmatched bases: 13. The CDR3 has 18 residues. The CDR3 is CASSYALGAGVTTDTQYF. In DNA, the CDR3 is TGTGCCAGCAGTTACGCCTTGGGCGCGGGGGTTACCACAGATACGCAGTATTTT.

A few counts support this clonotype. The chain links TRBV14 to TRBJ2-1; TRBD2 might be the D (5 bases). V lost 4 bases and J 8 bases, leaving 18 bases between the germline ends. This CDR3 is built from 15 residues. Germline CDR1 is SGHDN and CDR2 is FVKESK. The CDR3 coding sequence is TGTGCCAGCAGCCGAACGGGGTTTGGGGTGTATGAGCAGTTCTTC. It translates to CASSRTGFGVYEQFF. The full variable domain, completed using reference TRBV14 and TRBJ2-1, is EAGVTQFPSHSVIEKGQTVTLRCDPISGHDNLYWYRRVMGKEIKFLLHFVKESKQDESGMPNNRFLAERTGGTYSTLKVQPAELEDSGVYFCASSRTGFGVYEQFFGPGTRLTVL.

This clonotype was seen at least ten times. The CDR3 DNA reads as TGTGCCAGCAGCGTAGAGGCAGGGGTAAAAACCGGGGAGCTGTTTTTT. This translates into CASSVEAGVKTGELFF. This chain connects TRBV9 to TRBJ2-2, with TRBD1 as a possible D gene (6 bases). V lost 0 bases to trimming and J lost 5 bases, with 14 bases between them. This CDR3 comprises 16 residues. CDR1 and CDR2 from the germline V gene are SGDLS and YYNGEE.

This clonotype was seen a handful of times. The chain has TRBV9 and TRBJ2-7, with 10 bases lining up with TRBD2. Germline-derived CDR1 and CDR2 are SGDLS and YYNGEE. Trimming at V came to 3 bases and at J to 3 bases, leaving 6 bases not matched to a gene. CDR3 length: 15 amino acids. CDR3 residues: CASSATGTSVYEQYF. CDR3 coding DNA: TGTGCCAGCAGCGCGACCGGGACTAGCGTCTACGAGCAGTACTTC.

This clonotype was seen a few times. The chain has TRBV12-3 or TRBV12-4 and TRBJ1-1; TRBD1 matches 7 bases. After removal of 5 bases from V and 7 bases from J, the junction contained 4 bases not matched to a gene. This CDR3 spans 12 amino acids. As DNA, the CDR3 is TGTGCCAGCAGTCGGGGGACAGATGAAGCTTTCTTT. The encoded protein is CASSRGTDEAFF.

This clonotype turned up a few times. The chain has TRBV10-3 and TRBJ2-4; 10 bases fit TRBD1. Trimming at V came to 3 bases and at J to 3 bases, leaving 2 bases not matched to a gene. Germline loops: CDR1 ENHRY, CDR2 SYGVKD. CDR3 length: 15 residues. For the CDR3, the DNA is TGTGCCATCAGTGACCGGGACAGGGGCAAAAACATTCAGTACTTC. It translates to CAISDRDRGKNIQYF.

This sequence joins TRBV6-5 and TRBJ2-2; D call uncertain. The CDR3 extends over 15 amino acids. Germline V gives CDR1 MNHEY, CDR2 SVGAGI. Deletions cut 1 base from V and 5 bases from J, with 11 bases between. The CDR3 sequence is CASSYFSGGTGELFF. CDR3 nucleotide sequence: TGTGCCAGCAGTTACTTTTCGGGTGGTACCGGGGAGCTGTTTTTT.

This clonotype was seen a few times. The chain combines TRBV3-1 with TRBJ1-5; TRBD1 is a possible D gene (5 bases). Trimming took off 2 bases at V and 7 bases at J, with 6 bases between the two ends. This CDR3 is built from 12 residues. Germline V gives CDR1 LGHDT, CDR2 YNNKEL (reference sequence). CDR3 in amino acids: CASSQQGQPQHF. CDR3 coding DNA: TGTGCCAGCAGCCAACAGGGCCAGCCCCAGCATTTT.

This clonotype was observed a handful of times. The chain recombines TRBV5-1 with TRBJ2-6; D gene uncertain. The V end lost 4 bases, the J end lost 1 base, and 9 bases lay between the germline ends. The germline V gene encodes CDR1 SGHRS and CDR2 YFSETQ. This CDR3 region has 15 residues. CDR3 sequence: CASSASISGANVLTF. In DNA, the CDR3 is TGCGCCAGCAGCGCCAGCATATCTGGGGCCAACGTCCTGACTTTC.